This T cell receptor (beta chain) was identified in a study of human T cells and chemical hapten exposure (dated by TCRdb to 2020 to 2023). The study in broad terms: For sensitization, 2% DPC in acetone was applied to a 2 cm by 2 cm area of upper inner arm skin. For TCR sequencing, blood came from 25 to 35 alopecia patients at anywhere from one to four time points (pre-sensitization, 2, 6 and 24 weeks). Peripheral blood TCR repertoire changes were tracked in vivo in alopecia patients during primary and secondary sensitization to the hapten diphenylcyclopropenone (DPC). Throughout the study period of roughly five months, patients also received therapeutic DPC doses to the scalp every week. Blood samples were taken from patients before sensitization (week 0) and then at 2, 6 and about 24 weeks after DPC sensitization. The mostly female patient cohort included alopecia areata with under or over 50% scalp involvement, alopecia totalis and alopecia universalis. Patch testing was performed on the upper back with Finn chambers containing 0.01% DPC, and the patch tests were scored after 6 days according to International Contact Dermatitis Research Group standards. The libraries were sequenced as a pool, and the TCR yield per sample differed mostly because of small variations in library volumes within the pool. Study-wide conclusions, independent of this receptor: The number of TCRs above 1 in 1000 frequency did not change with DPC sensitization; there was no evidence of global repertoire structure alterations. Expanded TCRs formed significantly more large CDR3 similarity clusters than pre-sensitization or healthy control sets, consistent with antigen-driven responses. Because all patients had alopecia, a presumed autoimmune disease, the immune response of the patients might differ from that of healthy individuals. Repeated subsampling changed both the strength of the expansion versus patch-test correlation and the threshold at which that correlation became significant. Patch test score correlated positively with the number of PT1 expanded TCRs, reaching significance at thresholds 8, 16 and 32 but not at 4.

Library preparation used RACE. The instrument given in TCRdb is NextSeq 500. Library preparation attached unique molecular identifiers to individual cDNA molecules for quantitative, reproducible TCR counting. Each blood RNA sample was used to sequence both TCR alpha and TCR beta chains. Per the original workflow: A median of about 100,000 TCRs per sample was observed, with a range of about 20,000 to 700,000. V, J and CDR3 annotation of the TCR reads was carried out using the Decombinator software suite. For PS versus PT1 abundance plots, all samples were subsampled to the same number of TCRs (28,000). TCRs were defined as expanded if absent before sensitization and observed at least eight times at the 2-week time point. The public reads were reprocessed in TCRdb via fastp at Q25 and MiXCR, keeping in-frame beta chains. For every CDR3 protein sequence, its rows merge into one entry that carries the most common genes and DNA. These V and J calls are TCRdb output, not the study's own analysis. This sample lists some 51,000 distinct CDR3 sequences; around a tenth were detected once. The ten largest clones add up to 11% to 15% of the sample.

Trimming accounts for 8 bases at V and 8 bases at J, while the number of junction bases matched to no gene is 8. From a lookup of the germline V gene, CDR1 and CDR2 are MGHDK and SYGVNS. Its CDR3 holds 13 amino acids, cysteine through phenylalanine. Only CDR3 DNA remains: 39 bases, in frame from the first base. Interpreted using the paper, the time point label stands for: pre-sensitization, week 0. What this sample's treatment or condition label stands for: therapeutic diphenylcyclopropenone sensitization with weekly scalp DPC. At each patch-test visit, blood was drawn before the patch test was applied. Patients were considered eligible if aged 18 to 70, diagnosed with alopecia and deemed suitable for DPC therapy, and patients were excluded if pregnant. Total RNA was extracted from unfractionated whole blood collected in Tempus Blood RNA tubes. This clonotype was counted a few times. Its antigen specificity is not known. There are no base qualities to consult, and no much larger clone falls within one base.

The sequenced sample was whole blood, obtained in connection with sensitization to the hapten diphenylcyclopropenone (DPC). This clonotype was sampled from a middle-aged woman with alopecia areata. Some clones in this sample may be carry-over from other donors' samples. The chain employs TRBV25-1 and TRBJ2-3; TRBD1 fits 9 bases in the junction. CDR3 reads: CASEGQGGRTQYF. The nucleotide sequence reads TGTGCCAGCGAGGGACAGGGAGGCCGTACGCAGTATTTT.